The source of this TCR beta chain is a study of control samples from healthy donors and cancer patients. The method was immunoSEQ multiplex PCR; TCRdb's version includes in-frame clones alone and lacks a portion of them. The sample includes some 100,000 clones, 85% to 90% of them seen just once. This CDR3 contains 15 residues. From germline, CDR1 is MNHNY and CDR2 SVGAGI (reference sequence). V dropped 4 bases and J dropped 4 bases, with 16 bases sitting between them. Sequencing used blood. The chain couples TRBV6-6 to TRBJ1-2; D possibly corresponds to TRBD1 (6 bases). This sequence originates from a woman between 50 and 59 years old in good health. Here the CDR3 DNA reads TGTGCCAGCAGTTCCCATGCCGACAGGCGCTATGGCTACACCTTC. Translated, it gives CASSSHADRRYGYTF.